This T cell receptor beta chain was recorded in a study of molecular identifiers for immune sequencing clone quantification. General study results and limits: Clones that had above 20 RNA copies took up over 99% of effector molecules but under 1% in naive cells. Barcode sharing among identical TCR molecules could make large clones appear smaller.

Germline CDR1 SQVTM, CDR2 ANQGSEA. This CDR3 is 15 amino acids long. V was clipped by 0 bases and J by 7 bases; unmatched bases: 7. Previously published methods and listed TCR primers were used for the bulk TCR libraries. TCRdb passed the PCR reads through MiXCR, listing each CDR3 protein once. The data hold approximately 500,000 distinct CDR3 sequences, with roughly 25% observed a single time. This clonotype has a count of ten or more. Its target is not known. This chain uses TRBV29-1 with TRBJ2-7; 12 bases line up with TRBD2. The origin of this receptor is a human donor in good health. Some libraries in this study had Jurkat cell RNA spiked in. The material sequenced was naive CD8+ T cells from blood, with Jurkat cell RNA spiked in. Noted subset: FACS-sorted CD8+CD4-CCR7+CD45RA+ naive T cells. The CDR3 reads CSVEDWTSGEGEQYF. The DNA for the CDR3 is TGCAGCGTTGAAGACTGGACTAGCGGGGAAGGGGAGCAGTACTTC.